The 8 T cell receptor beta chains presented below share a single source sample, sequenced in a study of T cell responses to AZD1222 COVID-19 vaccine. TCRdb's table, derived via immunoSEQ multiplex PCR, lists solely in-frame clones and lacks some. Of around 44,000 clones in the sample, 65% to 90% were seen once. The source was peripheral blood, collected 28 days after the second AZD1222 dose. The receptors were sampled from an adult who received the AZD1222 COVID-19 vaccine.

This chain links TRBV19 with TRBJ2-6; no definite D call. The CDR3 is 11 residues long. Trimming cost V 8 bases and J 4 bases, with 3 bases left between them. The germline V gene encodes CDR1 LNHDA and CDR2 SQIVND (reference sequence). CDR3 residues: CASSGANVLTF. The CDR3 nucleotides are TGTGCCAGTTCGGGGGCCAACGTCCTGACTTTC.

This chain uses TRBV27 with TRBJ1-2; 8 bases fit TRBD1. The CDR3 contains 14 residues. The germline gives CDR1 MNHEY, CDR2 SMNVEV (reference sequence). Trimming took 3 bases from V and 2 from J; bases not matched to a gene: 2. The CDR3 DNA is TGTGCCAGCAGTTTGGCAGGGGGCAACTATGGCTACACCTTC. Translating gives CASSLAGGNYGYTF.

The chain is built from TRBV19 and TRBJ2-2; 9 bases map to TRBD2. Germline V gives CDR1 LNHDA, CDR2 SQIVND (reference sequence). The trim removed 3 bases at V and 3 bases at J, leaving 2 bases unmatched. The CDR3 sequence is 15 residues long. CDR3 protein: CASSMTSGYTGELFF. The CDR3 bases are TGTGCCAGTAGTATGACTAGCGGATACACCGGGGAGCTGTTTTTT.

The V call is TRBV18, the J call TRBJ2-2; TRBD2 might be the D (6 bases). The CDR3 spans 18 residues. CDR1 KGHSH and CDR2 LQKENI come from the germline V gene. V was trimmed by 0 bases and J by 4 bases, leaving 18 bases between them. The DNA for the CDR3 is TGTGCCAGCTCACCACCGATCTCGACGGGAGCGGGCACCGGGGAGCTGTTTTTT. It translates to CASSPPISTGAGTGELFF.

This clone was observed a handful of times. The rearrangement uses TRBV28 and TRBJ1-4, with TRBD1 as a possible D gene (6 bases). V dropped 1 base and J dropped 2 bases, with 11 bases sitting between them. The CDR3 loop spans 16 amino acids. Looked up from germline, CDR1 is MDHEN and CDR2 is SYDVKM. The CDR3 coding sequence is TGTGCCAGCAGTTTATTGGAGGGGGGCACTAATGAAAAACTGTTTTTT. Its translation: CASSLLEGGTNEKLFF.

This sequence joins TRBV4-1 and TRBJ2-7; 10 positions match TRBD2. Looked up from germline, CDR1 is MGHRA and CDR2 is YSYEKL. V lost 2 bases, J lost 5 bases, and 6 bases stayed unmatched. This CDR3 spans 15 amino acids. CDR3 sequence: CASSQTSGTYHEQYF. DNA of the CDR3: TGCGCCAGCAGCCAAACTAGCGGGACCTACCACGAGCAGTACTTC.

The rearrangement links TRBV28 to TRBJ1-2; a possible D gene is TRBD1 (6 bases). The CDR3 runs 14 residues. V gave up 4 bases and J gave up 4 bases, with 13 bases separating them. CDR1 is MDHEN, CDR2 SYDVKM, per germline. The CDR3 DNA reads TGTGCCAGCAGTTCCCCGGACAGTCCCTATGGCTACACCTTC. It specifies CASSSPDSPYGYTF.

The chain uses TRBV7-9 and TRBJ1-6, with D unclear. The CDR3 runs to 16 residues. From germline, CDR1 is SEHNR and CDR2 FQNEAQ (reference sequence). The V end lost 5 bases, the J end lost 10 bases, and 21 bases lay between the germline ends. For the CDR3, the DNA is TGTGCCAGCAGCAAAAGCCCGGCGGCATTTTCGTCACCCCTCCACTTT. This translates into CASSKSPAAFSSPLHF.